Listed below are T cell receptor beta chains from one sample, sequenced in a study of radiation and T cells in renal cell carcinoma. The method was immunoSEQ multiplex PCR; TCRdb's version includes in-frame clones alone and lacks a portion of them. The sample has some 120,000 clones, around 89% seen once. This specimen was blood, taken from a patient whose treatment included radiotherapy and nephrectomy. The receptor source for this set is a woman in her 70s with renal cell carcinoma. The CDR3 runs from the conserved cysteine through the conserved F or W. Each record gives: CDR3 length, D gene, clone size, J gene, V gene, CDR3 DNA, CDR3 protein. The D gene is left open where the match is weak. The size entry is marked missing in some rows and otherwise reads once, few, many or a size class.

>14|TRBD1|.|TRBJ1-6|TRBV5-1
TGCGCCAGCAGCCCGGGACAGGGAGGATCACCCCTCCACTTT
CASSPGQGGSPLHF
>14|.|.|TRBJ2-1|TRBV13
TGTGCCAGCAGCTTGAGACTAGTCAGCAATGAGCAGTTCTTC
CASSLRLVSNEQFF
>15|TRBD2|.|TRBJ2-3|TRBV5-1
TGCGCCAGCAGCTCAGCGGGGGCCGGCACAGATACGCAGTATTTT
CASSSAGAGTDTQYF
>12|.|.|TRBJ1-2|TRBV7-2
TGTGCCAGCAGCTTAAAGGGTTTTGGCTACACCTTC
CASSLKGFGYTF
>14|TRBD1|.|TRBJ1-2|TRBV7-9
TGTGCCAGCACCCGAATGACAGGGTCGAATGGCTACACCTTC
CASTRMTGSNGYTF
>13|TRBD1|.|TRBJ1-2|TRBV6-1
TGTGCCAGCAGCCTGACAGGGGACTATGGCTACACCTTC
CASSLTGDYGYTF
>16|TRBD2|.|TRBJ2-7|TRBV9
TGTGCCAGCAGCGTAGGGCTAGCGGGGGGGTCAGGCGAGCAGTACTTC
CASSVGLAGGSGEQYF
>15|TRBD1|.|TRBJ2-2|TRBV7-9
TGTGCCAGCAGCTTTGGGACAGGACTCGCCGGGGAGCTGTTTTTT
CASSFGTGLAGELFF
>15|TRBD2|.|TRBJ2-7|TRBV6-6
TGTGCCAGCAGTTACTTCGGGGGGGACTCCTACGAGCAGTACTTC
CASSYFGGDSYEQYF
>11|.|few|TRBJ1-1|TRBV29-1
TGCAGCGTTGTGGTCAGGGAGAAAGCTTTCTTT
CSVVVREKAFF
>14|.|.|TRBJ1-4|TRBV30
TGTGCCTGGAGTGTACGTTGGGGTCGGGAAAAACTGTTTTTT
CAWSVRWGREKLFF
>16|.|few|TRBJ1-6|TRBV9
TGTGCCAGCAGCGTTGGGAGTCTGGGGCTGGGTTCACCCCTCCACTTT
CASSVGSLGLGSPLHF
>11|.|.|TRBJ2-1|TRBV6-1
TGTGCCAGCAGTGAACGGAATGAGCAGTTCTTC
CASSERNEQFF
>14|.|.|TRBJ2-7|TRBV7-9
TGTGCCAGCAGGTCAGAGGGTGGGCCCTACGAGCAGTACTTC
CASRSEGGPYEQYF
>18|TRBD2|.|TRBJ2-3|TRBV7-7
TGTGCTAGCAGCTTAGCACCCCTACTTCGGGGGGGGCCAGATACGCAGTATTTT
CASSLAPLLRGGPDTQYF
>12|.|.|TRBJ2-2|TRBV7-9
TGTGCCAGCAGCGTAAGGGCCGGGGAGCTGTTTTTT
CASSVRAGELFF
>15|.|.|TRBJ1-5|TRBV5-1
TGCGCCAGCAGCCCCTGGGGGTATAGCAATCAGCCCCAGCATTTT
CASSPWGYSNQPQHF
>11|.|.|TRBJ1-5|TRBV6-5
TGTGCCAGCGGACCAGTGTCACCCCAGCATTTT
CASGPVSPQHF
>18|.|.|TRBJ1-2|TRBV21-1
TGTGCCAGCAGCAAAGCAAGGGCTACCAAGGCGAAAAACTATGGCTACACCTTC
CASSKARATKAKNYGYTF
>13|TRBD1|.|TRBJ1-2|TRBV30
TGTGCCTCCCCCAAGAGGACAGGGGATGGCTACACCTTC
CASPKRTGDGYTF
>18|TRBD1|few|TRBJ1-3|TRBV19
TGTGCCAGTAGTATTGGAAGACAGGGTTTTCATCCTGGAAACACCATATATTTT
CASSIGRQGFHPGNTIYF
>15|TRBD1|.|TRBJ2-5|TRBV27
TGTGCCAGCAGTTCCACCGGGACAGGGGTAGAGACCCAGTACTTC
CASSSTGTGVETQYF
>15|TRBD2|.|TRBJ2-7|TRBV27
TGTGCCAGCAGTTTCCAGCGGGGGGGCCCTTACGAGCAGTACTTC
CASSFQRGGPYEQYF
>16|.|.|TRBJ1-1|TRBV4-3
TGCGCCAGCAGCCAAGATCCGGGAATGGGCAGCACTGAAGCTTTCTTT
CASSQDPGMGSTEAFF
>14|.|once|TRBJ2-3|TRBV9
TGTGCCAGCAGCGTAGGACCCCTTAAGGATACGCAGTATTTT
CASSVGPLKDTQYF
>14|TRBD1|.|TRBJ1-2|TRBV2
TGTGCCAGCAGGAGACAGGGGAGTAGGGATGGCTACACCTTC
CASRRQGSRDGYTF
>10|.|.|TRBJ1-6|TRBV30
TGTGCCAGTTTATATTCACCCCTCCACTTT
CASLYSPLHF
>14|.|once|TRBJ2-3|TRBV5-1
TGCGCCAGCAGCTTGGGGCGGGGACGAGATACGCAGTATTTT
CASSLGRGRDTQYF
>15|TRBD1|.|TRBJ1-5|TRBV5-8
TGTGCCAGCAGCTCGGGACAGTGGAGCAATCAGCCCCAGCATTTT
CASSSGQWSNQPQHF
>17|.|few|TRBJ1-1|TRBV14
TGTGCCAGCAGCCAAGATAAGGTATGGAGGGCCTACACTGAAGCTTTCTTT
CASSQDKVWRAYTEAFF
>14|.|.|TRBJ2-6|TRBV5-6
TGTGCCAGCAGCTTTAATTCTGGGGCCAACGTCCTGACTTTC
CASSFNSGANVLTF
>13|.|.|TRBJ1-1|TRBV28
TGTGCCAGCAGTTTATGGGAGGACACTGAAGCTTTCTTT
CASSLWEDTEAFF
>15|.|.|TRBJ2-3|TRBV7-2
TGTGCCAGCAGCTTAGGACTGGTCCGGTCAGATACGCAGTATTTT
CASSLGLVRSDTQYF
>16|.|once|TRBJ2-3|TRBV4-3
TGCGCCAGCAGCCAAGATACGGGGGCGGGGACAGATACGCAGTATTTT
CASSQDTGAGTDTQYF
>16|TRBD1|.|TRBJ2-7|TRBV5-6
TGTGCCAGCAGCTCAACCGGGACAGGGGGCACCTACGAGCAGTACTTC
CASSSTGTGGTYEQYF
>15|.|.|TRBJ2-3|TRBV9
TGTGCCAGCAGCCCCCGACAGCAGAGGGGAGATACGCAGTATTTT
CASSPRQQRGDTQYF
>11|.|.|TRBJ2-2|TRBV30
TGTGCCTGGAGTTACACCGGGGAGCTGTTTTTT
CAWSYTGELFF
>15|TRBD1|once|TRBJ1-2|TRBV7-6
TGTGCCAGCAGCTTAGAGGCAGGGGGGGGCTATGGCTACACCTTC
CASSLEAGGGYGYTF
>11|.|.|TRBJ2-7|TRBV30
TGTGCCTGGAGTGCTCAGTCCGAGCAGTACTTC
CAWSAQSEQYF
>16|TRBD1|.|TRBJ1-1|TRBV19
TGTGCCAGTAGTTCCCACAGCGGACAGGGGATAACTGAAGCTTTCTTT
CASSSHSGQGITEAFF
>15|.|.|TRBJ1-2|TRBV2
TGTGCCAGCACGTTCACACGGGAAGCTAACTATGGCTACACCTTC
CASTFTREANYGYTF
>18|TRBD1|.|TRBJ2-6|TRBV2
TGTGCCAGCAGTGAAGTCAGGCAGGGGGCCGTTGGGGCCAACGTCCTGACTTTC
CASSEVRQGAVGANVLTF
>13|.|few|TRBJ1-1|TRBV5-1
TGCGCCAGCAGCTTGACGGTGAACACTGAAGCTTTCTTT
CASSLTVNTEAFF
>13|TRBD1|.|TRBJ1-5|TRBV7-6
TGTGCCAGCAGCTTAGCAAGGGACAGGCCCCAGCATTTT
CASSLARDRPQHF
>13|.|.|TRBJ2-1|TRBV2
TGTGCCAGCAGTGAAGGGGCAGTAGGTGAGCAGTTCTTC
CASSEGAVGEQFF
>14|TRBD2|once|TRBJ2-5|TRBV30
TGTGCCTGGAGTGTAGGCGGGAGACAAGAGACCCAGTACTTC
CAWSVGGRQETQYF
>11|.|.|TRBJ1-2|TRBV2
TGTGCCAGCAGCCAGGGAAACGGCTACACCTTC
CASSQGNGYTF
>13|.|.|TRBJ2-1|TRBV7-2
TGTGCCAGCAGCTTCGGGGCGGGGAATGAGCAGTTCTTC
CASSFGAGNEQFF
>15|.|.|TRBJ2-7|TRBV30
TGTGCCTGGAGTGTACTCGGGCAGGGGGGACCTCCGGAGTACTTC
CAWSVLGQGGPPEYF
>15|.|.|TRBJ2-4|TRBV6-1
TGTGCCAGCACTCAAACGATGGGAGGATTAAACATTCAGTACTTC
CASTQTMGGLNIQYF
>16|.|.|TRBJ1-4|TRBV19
TGTGCCAGCCGCAAGGGGGAGTATGAGCGAAATGAAAAACTGTTTTTT
CASRKGEYERNEKLFF